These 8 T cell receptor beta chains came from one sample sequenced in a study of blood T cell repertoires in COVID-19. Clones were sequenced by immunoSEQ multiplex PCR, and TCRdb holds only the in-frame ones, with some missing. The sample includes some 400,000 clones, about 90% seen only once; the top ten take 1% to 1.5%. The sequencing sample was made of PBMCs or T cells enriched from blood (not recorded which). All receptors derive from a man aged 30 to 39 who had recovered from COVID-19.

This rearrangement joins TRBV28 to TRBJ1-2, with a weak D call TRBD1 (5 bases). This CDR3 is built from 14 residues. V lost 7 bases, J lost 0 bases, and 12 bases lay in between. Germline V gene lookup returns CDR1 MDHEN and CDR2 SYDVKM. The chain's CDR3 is CASIRGATNYGYTF. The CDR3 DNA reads TGTGCCAGCATTAGGGGCGCTACTAACTATGGCTACACCTTC.

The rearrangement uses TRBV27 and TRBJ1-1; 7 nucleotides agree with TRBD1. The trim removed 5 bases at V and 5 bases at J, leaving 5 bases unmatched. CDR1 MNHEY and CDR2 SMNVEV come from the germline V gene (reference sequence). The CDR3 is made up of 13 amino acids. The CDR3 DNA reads TGTGCCAGCAGTCCCCGGACAGGTACTGAAGCTTTCTTT. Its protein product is CASSPRTGTEAFF.

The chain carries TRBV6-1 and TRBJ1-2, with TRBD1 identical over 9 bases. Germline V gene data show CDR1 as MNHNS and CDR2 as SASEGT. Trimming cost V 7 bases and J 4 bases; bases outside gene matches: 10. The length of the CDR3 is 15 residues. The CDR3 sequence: CASTSGTGSIYGYTF. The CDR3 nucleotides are TGTGCCAGCACATCGGGGACAGGGAGTATCTATGGCTACACCTTC.

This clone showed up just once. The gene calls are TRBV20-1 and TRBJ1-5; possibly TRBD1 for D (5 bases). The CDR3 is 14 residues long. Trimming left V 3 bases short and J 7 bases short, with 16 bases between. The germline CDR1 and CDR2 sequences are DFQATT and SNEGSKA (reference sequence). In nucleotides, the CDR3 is TGCAGTGCTAGTCCTTCGGGGGAAGCACAGCCCCAGCATTTT. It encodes CSASPSGEAQPQHF.

Written as DNA, the CDR3 is TGCGCCAGCAGCCAAGTCCCCCTGACGGCACCCCTAGGTGGCTACACCTTC. Translating gives CASSQVPLTAPLGGYTF. The chain joins TRBV4-1 to TRBJ1-2; D remains unclear. The CDR3 runs to 17 residues. Germline V CDR1 and CDR2: MGHRA, YSYEKL. Trimming removed 1 base from V and 7 bases from J, with 22 bases in between.

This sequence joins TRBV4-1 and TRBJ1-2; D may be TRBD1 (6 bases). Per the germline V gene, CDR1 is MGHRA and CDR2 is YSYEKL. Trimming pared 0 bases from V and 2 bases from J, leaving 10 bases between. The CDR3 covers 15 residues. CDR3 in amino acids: CASSQDYRANYGYTF. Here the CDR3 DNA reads TGCGCCAGCAGCCAAGACTACAGGGCCAACTATGGCTACACCTTC.

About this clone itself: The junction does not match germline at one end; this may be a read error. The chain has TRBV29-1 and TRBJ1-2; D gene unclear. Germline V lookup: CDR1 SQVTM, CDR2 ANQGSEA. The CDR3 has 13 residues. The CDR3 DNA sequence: TGCAGCGTCGAAGGACTTTCGAGCTATGGCTACACCTTC. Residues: CSVEGLSSYGYTF.

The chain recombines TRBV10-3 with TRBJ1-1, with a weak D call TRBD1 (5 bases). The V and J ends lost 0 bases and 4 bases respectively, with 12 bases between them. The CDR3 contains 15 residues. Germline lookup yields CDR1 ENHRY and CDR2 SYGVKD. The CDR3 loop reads CAISESGGEGTEAFF. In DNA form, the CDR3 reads TGTGCCATCAGTGAGTCGGGAGGGGAAGGCACTGAAGCTTTCTTT.